This T cell receptor beta chain is from a study of cytomegalovirus exposure and HLA in healthy donors. The wider study: The Caucasian-associated ancestry cluster held 65% to 90% of 300 to 500 genotyped donors. Whole-study findings and limits: A few chains tied to CMV proved CMV antigen-specific in vitro. For presence/absence analyses, sequencing depth was assumed to be roughly uniform across donors.

A single count supports this clone. Its specificity is unknown. At the DNA level, this CDR3 is encoded by other sequences in the same sample as well. The primer mix had 60 Vbeta and 13 Jbeta primers. The table came from immunoSEQ multiplex PCR; TCRdb's copy has only in-frame clones and leaves some out. This sample has under 200,000 clones, with more than 80% found just once. Germline V gene lookup returns CDR1 MGHRA and CDR2 YSYEKL. This CDR3 spans 15 amino acids. V was trimmed by 1 base and J by 2 bases, leaving 12 bases between them. The receptor comes from a woman aged 50 to 60 in good health and CMV-seropositive. The genes are TRBV4-1 and TRBJ2-7, with D perhaps matching TRBD1 (6 bases). Material: PBMCs. The CDR3, as DNA: TGCGCCAGCAGCCAAGTCCAGGGACAAACCTACGAGCAGTACTTC. Translated, it gives CASSQVQGQTYEQYF.